This TCR beta chain emerged from a study of shared clonotypes between healthy human individuals. The protocol was immunoSEQ multiplex PCR, while the TCRdb copy is restricted to in-frame clones and leaves out a portion. The sample includes about 1 million clones, about 80% of them seen just once. Germline CDR1 reads SGHNT; CDR2 reads YYREEE (reference sequence). V dropped 4 bases and J dropped 1; count of bases not matched to a gene: 9. This CDR3 is 18 amino acids long. Sequencing was performed on memory CD4+ T cells sorted from blood. Specified subset: CD45RA-negative fraction. The rearrangement joins TRBV5-4 to TRBJ2-6; TRBD1 matches 9 bases. The TCR sequence derives from a young man in good health. The CDR3 DNA sequence: TGTGCCAGCAGCAGGGGACAGGGCCTTCCATCTGGGGCCAACGTCCTGACTTTC. Translated, it gives CASSRGQGLPSGANVLTF.